This T cell receptor beta chain was identified in a study of blood T cell repertoires in COVID-19. Source study methods: Amplification with reference gene primers provided the estimates of nucleated cell counts. Using immunoSEQ multiplex PCR, the repertoire was profiled, and TCRdb retains in-frame clones only, with some absent. V and J calls and clone size follow that table, whereas D and trimming were derived from the DNA. Of around 160,000 clones listed, 75% to 90% are singletons. A Seattle source enrolled patients during active infection and followed them longitudinally. The sample taken for sequencing was peripheral blood. This clonotype was sampled from a man younger than 35 with COVID-19, enrolled during active disease.

CDR3 amino acids: CSVEINTGKRLTQYF. The DNA for the CDR3 is TGCAGCGTTGAAATCAACACAGGCAAGAGATTAACCCAGTACTTC. V is TRBV29-1 and J is TRBJ2-5; D might be TRBD1 (5 bases). Germline V lookup: CDR1 SQVTM, CDR2 ANQGSEA. CDR3 length: 15 residues. The ends were cut back, 2 bases at V and 8 bases at J, with 21 bases in the middle. Variable domain in full (rest from reference TRBV29-1 and TRBJ2-5): SAVISQKPSRDICQRGTSLTIQCQVDSQVTMMFWYRQQPGQSLTLIATANQGSEATYESGFVIDKFPISRPNLTFSTLTVSNMSPEDSSIYLCSVEINTGKRLTQYFGPGTRLLVL.